This record covers a single TCR beta chain. Its matching antigen is unknown. The source of the sample is a study of cytomegalovirus exposure and HLA in healthy donors. At the level of the study: Among the 300 to 450 genotyped donors, 65% to 85% were placed in the Caucasian-associated ancestry cluster.

PCR used 60 Vbeta primers and 13 Jbeta primers. Original analysis: A follow-up analysis tallied 86 million or so unique TCR beta chains, roughly 11 million shared. Clones were sequenced by immunoSEQ multiplex PCR, and TCRdb holds only the in-frame ones, with some missing. For V, J and clone size, that table is used; D and trimming come from the DNA. The table lists about 190,000 clones, roughly 73% of them singletons. The CDR3 runs 13 residues. V lost 1 base to trimming and J lost 3 bases, with 6 bases between them. Germline V gives CDR1 MDHEN, CDR2 SYDVKM. Study findings and constraints: A later analysis found that most CMV-associated TCR beta chains appeared HLA-restricted.

The chain links TRBV28 to TRBJ1-1, with D uncertain. The sequenced sample consisted of PBMCs. This TCR was sampled from a woman between 25 and 40 years old in good health and CMV-seropositive. The CDR3 nucleotides read TGTGCCAGCAGTTTATCGGTGGACACTGAAGCTTTCTTT. Translated, it gives CASSLSVDTEAFF.